What follows is one T cell receptor beta chain and its context. Antigen specificity is unknown. These data originate in a study of post-analysis software for immune sequencing data. Study details: The study covered relapsing-remitting, secondary progressive and progressive-relapsing courses of multiple sclerosis. Study-wide results and caveats: Strong same-batch co-clustering of samples appeared with F measure clustering. In patients, five or six TRBV segments were more frequent than in controls, with TRBV5-6, TRBV5-1 and TRBV20-1 among them.

CDR1 is KGHDR, CDR2 SFDVKD, per germline. V lost 4 bases to trimming and J lost 6 bases; unmatched junction nucleotides: 14. The CDR3 contains 18 residues. Unique molecular identifiers were carried by the TCR beta cDNA libraries. TCRdb re-analysed the PCR reads in MiXCR, keeping a single row per CDR3 protein. The sample records 740,000 or so distinct CDR3 sequences, roughly half being singletons. The source of this sequence is a girl aged 5 to 17 with multiple sclerosis. Sample: blood. This rearrangement joins TRBV24-1 to TRBJ2-3, with 11 bases lining up with TRBD2. The CDR3 DNA follows: TGTGCCACCAGTGACACCCCGGGAGGGCTAGCGGGGGGCGATACGCAGTATTTT. Translated: CATSDTPGGLAGGDTQYF.